This record covers a single TCR beta chain. Its target is not known. The data were obtained in a study of T cell responses to AZD1222 COVID-19 vaccine. Study overall: Timing groups of about 4 and about 12 weeks for second doses were pooled. Study results and caveats: Among AZD1222 vaccinees, only six were seropositive at baseline. Clonal diversity was possibly underestimated, and the donors were mostly white British, with more females. None of the repertoires were sampled until the peak T cell response had passed.

J was trimmed by 3 bases and V by 1 base; bases with no gene match: 10. The CDR3 is 19 amino acids. Germline lookup yields CDR1 SGDLS and CDR2 YYNGEE. Libraries were prepared by immunoSEQ multiplex PCR; TCRdb keeps only in-frame clonotypes and omits some of them. The sample holds roughly 250,000 clones; approximately 95% are singletons and the top ten take around 0.6%. The sequence was collected from an adult in good health. The chain recombines TRBV9 with TRBJ2-1; 13 bases are shared with TRBD2. The sample was peripheral blood, taken on day 0 of AZD1222 vaccination. CDR3 sequence (DNA): TGTGCCAGCAGCGTATCCGGGACTAGCGGGACCAGAGGCTACAATGAGCAGTTCTTC. Protein sequence: CASSVSGTSGTRGYNEQFF.